This is a list of T cell receptor beta chains from one sample in a study of OX40 agonist ivuxolimab in advanced cancers. TCRdb's table, derived via immunoSEQ multiplex PCR, lists solely in-frame clones and lacks some. The table shows about 70,000 clones, with 70% to 90% occurring only once. The sequenced sample was CD4+ or CD8+ T cells sorted from blood, obtained in a trial of the OX40 agonist ivuxolimab. These receptors were obtained from an adult with an advanced solid tumor such as melanoma, head and neck, liver or kidney cancer. Both conserved end residues are part of each CDR3. The D gene is left open where the match is weak. Clone size appears in some rows only: once, few, many, or a class for an expanded clone.

. TRBJ2-7 TRBV29-1 . TGCAGCGTGACCCTCTCGAACTACGAGCAGTACTTC CSVTLSNYEQYF
. TRBJ2-5 TRBV4-3 . TGCGCCAGCAGCCAAGATCGGGGGGCATGGGGAGAGACCCAGTACTTC CASSQDRGAWGETQYF
. TRBJ2-4 TRBV18 . TGTGCCAGCTCACTGTGGAACATTCAGTACTTC CASSLWNIQYF
TRBD2 TRBJ2-6 TRBV19 once TGTGCCAGTACAGCGGGACGGAGATCCTCTGGGGCCAACGTCCTGACTTTC CASTAGRRSSGANVLTF
. TRBJ2-7 TRBV28 once TGTGCCAGCAGTTCGGCGGCGGCCTACGAGCAGTACTTC CASSSAAAYEQYF
. TRBJ2-7 TRBV7-2 . TGTGCCAGCAGCTTAGGGGCAGGAGGGAGCTACGAGCAGTACTTC CASSLGAGGSYEQYF
TRBD1 TRBJ2-1 TRBV6-1 . TGTGCCAGCAGAGCGGGACAGGGAAACAATGAGCAGTTCTTC CASRAGQGNNEQFF
TRBD2 TRBJ2-5 TRBV5-4 . TGTGCCAGCAGCCAGATGACTAGCGCAGAGACCCAGTACTTC CASSQMTSAETQYF
. TRBJ2-6 TRBV28 . TGTGCCAGCAACGCCCCCAGGTCCTCCCTATCTGGGGCCAACGTCCTGACTTTC CASNAPRSSLSGANVLTF
TRBD2 TRBJ2-1 TRBV5-1 . TGCGCCAGCAGCTTGGGGACTAGCGGGACTGAGCAGTTCTTC CASSLGTSGTEQFF
. TRBJ2-1 TRBV7-9 medium-sized TGTGCCAGCAGCTTAGCGGAATGGGATGAGCAGTTCTTC CASSLAEWDEQFF
. TRBJ2-7 TRBV11-2 . TGTGCCAGCAGCTTTCAAGGACAGTTAAGATCCAACGAGCAGTACTTC CASSFQGQLRSNEQYF
. TRBJ2-3 TRBV7-2 . TGTGCCAGCAGCCCCGGGGGTGGCACAGATACGCAGTATTTT CASSPGGGTDTQYF
. TRBJ1-5 TRBV6-6 . TGTGCCAGCAGTTACAGTACGGGTTATAGCAATCAGCCCCAGCATTTT CASSYSTGYSNQPQHF
TRBD2 TRBJ2-3 TRBV6-5 . TGTGCCAGCAGTTACTCGCGGGGGTCGGATACGCAGTATTTT CASSYSRGSDTQYF
. TRBJ1-5 TRBV6-6 . TGTGCCAGCGGATCAACAGGGAGCTTGGACAATCAGCCCCAGCATTTT CASGSTGSLDNQPQHF
. TRBJ1-4 TRBV9 . TGTGCCAGCAGCGTAGGGGAATTCCAGGGTGAAAAACTGTTTTTT CASSVGEFQGEKLFF
. TRBJ2-3 TRBV6-6 few TGTGCCAGCACCGTAGCATCACTCGGTGATACGCAGTATTTT CASTVASLGDTQYF
. TRBJ1-3 TRBV6-6 . TGTGCCAGCAGTTCGGACGGTAACTCTGGAAACACCATATATTTT CASSSDGNSGNTIYF
. TRBJ2-7 TRBV19 . TGTGCCAGTAGTAATCGAGGAGGCGGAGCGGATGTATACGAGCAGTACTTC CASSNRGGGADVYEQYF
TRBD2 TRBJ2-7 TRBV5-6 . TGTGCCAGCAGCACCGCCCCTAGCGGCTACGAGCAGTACTTC CASSTAPSGYEQYF
TRBD2 TRBJ2-2 TRBV5-6 once TGTGCCAGCAGCTCAAGACTAGCGGGAGGAACCGGGGAGCTGTTTTTT CASSSRLAGGTGELFF
. TRBJ2-5 TRBV5-6 . TGTGCCAGCAGCTTTGCCTATGGCGAGACCCAGTACTTC CASSFAYGETQYF
. TRBJ2-7 TRBV2 . TGTGCCAGCAGTGAAAGCGGCCCCGTCTCCTACGAGCAGTACTTC CASSESGPVSYEQYF
. TRBJ2-7 TRBV21-1 few TGTGCCAGCAGCCCGGACAGGGGGCTCTACGAGCAGTACTTC CASSPDRGLYEQYF
. TRBJ2-5 TRBV5-1 . TGCGCCAGCAGCCTAACTCTAGCTGGCCAAGAGACCCAGTACTTC CASSLTLAGQETQYF
. TRBJ1-1 TRBV5-4 once TGTGCCAGCAGTCGGCGGGGGTCAGGTTGGGAAGCTTTCTTT CASSRRGSGWEAFF
. TRBJ2-7 TRBV28 . TGTGCCAGCAGTTTGGACCACTACGAGCAGTACTTC CASSLDHYEQYF
. TRBJ2-5 TRBV10-3 . TGTGCCATCAGTGAGAGTTCGGCGCAAGAGACCCAGTACTTC CAISESSAQETQYF
TRBD2 TRBJ2-5 TRBV27 once TGTGCCAGCAGCCCTAGCGGGAGGGGGGAGACCCAGTACTTC CASSPSGRGETQYF
TRBD2 TRBJ2-1 TRBV7-2 once TGTGCCAGCAGCTCCGTCGGAGCGGGGGGCCCCAATGAGCAGTTCTTC CASSSVGAGGPNEQFF
. TRBJ1-4 TRBV20-1 . TGCAGTGCTAGATTAAATGAAAAACTGTTTTTT CSARLNEKLFF
. TRBJ2-3 TRBV2 . TGTGCCAGCGGAGGGAGGACAAGCACAGATACGCAGTATTTT CASGGRTSTDTQYF
. TRBJ1-6 TRBV28 . TGTGCCAGCACCTCGGGACGAATTAATTCACCCCTCCACTTT CASTSGRINSPLHF
. TRBJ2-3 TRBV6-4 . TGTGCCAGCAGAGTAAGCGGAGATAACACAGATACGCAGTATTTT CASRVSGDNTDTQYF
. TRBJ2-1 TRBV7-2 . TGTGCCAGCAGCCCATCGAGTGGAAACAATGAGCAGTTCTTC CASSPSSGNNEQFF
TRBD1 TRBJ2-1 TRBV7-2 few TGTGCCAGCAGCTTAGGGGACAGGGTGGCAGGTGAGCAGTTCTTC CASSLGDRVAGEQFF
. TRBJ2-3 TRBV7-6 . TGTGCCAGCACCCAGGGTAGCGGCAGCACAGATACGCAGTATTTT CASTQGSGSTDTQYF
. TRBJ2-5 TRBV5-4 . TGTGCCAGCAGCTTTACAGGGATGGAGACCCAGTACTTC CASSFTGMETQYF
. TRBJ2-4 TRBV11-2 . TGTGCCAGCAGCTTAGGTTCTGGGACTGGGGCCAAAAACATTCAGTACTTC CASSLGSGTGAKNIQYF
. TRBJ1-3 TRBV5-1 many TGCGCCAGCAGAGCCCAGGTTGGCTCTGGAAACACCATATATTTT CASRAQVGSGNTIYF
. TRBJ2-7 TRBV10-2 . TGCGCCAGCAGTGAGCCCAGCGTGCCCTACGAGCAGTACTTC CASSEPSVPYEQYF
. TRBJ2-2 TRBV5-4 . TGCGCCAGCCGGGACTACACCGGGGAGCTGTTTTTT CASRDYTGELFF
TRBD1 TRBJ1-6 TRBV5-1 . TGCGCCAGCAGCTTAACCGGGACAGTTAATTCACCCCTCCACTTT CASSLTGTVNSPLHF
. TRBJ2-7 TRBV15 . TGTGCCACCAGCAGAGCCTACAGGGACGAGCAGTACTTC CATSRAYRDEQYF
TRBD2 TRBJ2-7 TRBV6-5 . TGTGCCATCATAAAGACTAGCGGGAGCTACGAGCAGTACTTC CAIIKTSGSYEQYF
. TRBJ1-2 TRBV6-6 . TGTGCCAGCGGGGCCCTGTCGGGTTCTGGCTACACCTTC CASGALSGSGYTF